The rows below give T cell receptor beta chains drawn from one sample of a study of early stage breast cancer tumors. TCRdb's table, derived via immunoSEQ multiplex PCR, lists solely in-frame clones and lacks some. The profile covers roughly 30,000 clones, with around 75% appearing a single time and 10% taken by the ten largest. Sequenced material: breast tumor tissue. The receptors were gathered from a person aged 25 to 45 with breast cancer. Both conserved end residues are part of each CDR3. A D gene is named only where the DNA matches it firmly. The size field is filled for only some rows; it gives once, few, many or a size class.

clone size	D gene	V gene	J gene	CDR3 DNA	CDR3 protein
NA	TRBD2	TRBV4-3	TRBJ2-7	TGCGCCAGCAGCCAAGATCTAGCGGCCTACGAGCAGTACTTC	CASSQDLAAYEQYF
NA	NA	TRBV7-2	TRBJ2-1	TGTGCCAGCAGCTTAGCGCGAGGCGGTCACTACAATGAGCAGTTCTTC	CASSLARGGHYNEQFF
NA	NA	TRBV5-1	TRBJ1-1	TGCGCCAGCAGCTTGGATCCGGGGGGCACTGAAGCTTTCTTT	CASSLDPGGTEAFF
NA	NA	TRBV2	TRBJ1-5	TGTGCCAGCAGCCCCGGGACGGACCCGCGGACCCAGCATTTT	CASSPGTDPRTQHF
once	NA	TRBV7-2	TRBJ1-5	TGTGCCACCGCGACCGTAAGGGGCAATCAGCCCCAGCATTTT	CATATVRGNQPQHF
NA	NA	TRBV18	TRBJ1-1	TGTGCCAGCTCTACCCCCGGCACCCGTCTTAAGGTAACTGAAGCTTTCTTT	CASSTPGTRLKVTEAFF
NA	NA	TRBV28	TRBJ1-4	TGTGCCAGCACCGCTGCGGACTCGGGAAAACTGTTTTTT	CASTAADSGKLFF
few	NA	TRBV5-1	TRBJ1-2	TGCGCCAGCAGCTTGGATTCTGGTGGGTATGGCTACACCTTC	CASSLDSGGYGYTF
few	TRBD1	TRBV5-4	TRBJ2-5	TGTGCCAGCAGCCGACAGGGGGCAGAAGAGACCCAGTACTTC	CASSRQGAEETQYF
NA	NA	TRBV6-5	TRBJ2-1	TGTGCCAGCAGTTACTCGAGGGGGACGGGATGGTTCTTC	CASSYSRGTGWFF
NA	NA	TRBV7-2	TRBJ2-7	TGTGCCAGCAGCGAACCGGGACTGAGCCTTAAAGAGCAGTACTTC	CASSEPGLSLKEQYF
NA	TRBD2	TRBV7-2	TRBJ2-1	TGTGCCAGCAGCATACCCGTCGGACTAGCGGGGGGTAATGAGCAGTTCTTC	CASSIPVGLAGGNEQFF
NA	NA	TRBV29-1	TRBJ1-2	TGCAGCGTTGAAGTAAGGGACCAGTATGGCTACACCTTC	CSVEVRDQYGYTF
NA	NA	TRBV7-3	TRBJ2-2	TGTGCCAGCGGACCTAAACGCGGGGAGCTGTTTTTT	CASGPKRGELFF
NA	NA	TRBV6-6	TRBJ2-7	TGTGCCAGCAGTTACGGGCAGGGCCCCTACGAGCAGTACTTC	CASSYGQGPYEQYF
NA	NA	TRBV30	TRBJ2-7	TGTGCCTGGAGTCCCTGGGACCCGGCCAACTACGAGCAGTACTTC	CAWSPWDPANYEQYF
few	NA	TRBV2	TRBJ1-5	TGTGCCAGCAGTGCCGGGACGCCTGGCAATCAGCCCCAGCATTTT	CASSAGTPGNQPQHF
NA	NA	TRBV7-7	TRBJ2-2	TGTGCTATTGGGACGGAAAACACCGGGGAGCTGTTTTTT	CAIGTENTGELFF
NA	TRBD1	TRBV5-4	TRBJ2-5	TGTGCCAGCAGCGGATCCGGGACAGGGTTGGAGACCCAGTACTTC	CASSGSGTGLETQYF
NA	TRBD2	TRBV5-8	TRBJ2-2	TGTGCCAGCAGCTTGGGGCTAGCGGGATTGAACACCGGGGAGCTGTTTTTT	CASSLGLAGLNTGELFF
few	NA	TRBV7-6	TRBJ2-7	TGTGCCAGCAGCTTAGATGCGAGCTACGAGCAGTACTTC	CASSLDASYEQYF
NA	NA	TRBV21-1	TRBJ2-5	TGTGCCAGCAGCAAAGCCCTCGCTAGCGGGAGGAATGTACTGGCGGGGGGGACCCAGTACTTC	CASSKALASGRNVLAGGTQYF
NA	TRBD1	TRBV5-1	TRBJ1-1	TGCGCCAGCAGCACCGGACAGGGGGCGGTTTACACTGAAGCTTTCTTT	CASSTGQGAVYTEAFF
NA	NA	TRBV4-1	TRBJ1-1	TGCGCCAGCAGTGTAACAGTCCTCACTGAAGCTTTCTTT	CASSVTVLTEAFF
NA	TRBD2	TRBV6-1	TRBJ2-7	TGTGCCAGCAGTGAACAAGCGGGAGCCTTAGGCGAGCAGTACTTC	CASSEQAGALGEQYF
once	NA	TRBV4-1	TRBJ1-2	TGCGCCAGCAGCCAAGATTGGGCAGGGACACCTAACTATGGCTACACCTTC	CASSQDWAGTPNYGYTF
once	NA	TRBV27	TRBJ2-1	TGTGCCAGCAGTTTATTGCGGACCCTTCACAATGAGCAGTTCTTC	CASSLLRTLHNEQFF
once	TRBD2	TRBV15	TRBJ2-7	TGTGCCACCAGCAGCCTCCGATCAGCGGGGATAAACGAGCAGTACTTC	CATSSLRSAGINEQYF
NA	NA	TRBV19	TRBJ2-7	TGTGCCAGTAGCTCTTCCTCGGGGGCAACCTACGAGCAGTACTTC	CASSSSSGATYEQYF
once	TRBD2	TRBV5-1	TRBJ2-3	TGCGCCAGCAGCTTGAGGGGCACAAGCGGGATCGGCACAGATACGCAGTATTTT	CASSLRGTSGIGTDTQYF
NA	NA	TRBV20-1	TRBJ1-1	TGCAGTGCTAGAGAGAGACCTGAAGCTTTCTTT	CSARERPEAFF
NA	TRBD1	TRBV6-1	TRBJ1-1	TGTGCCAGCAGTGATGAGGGGGCGATCACTGAAGCTTTCTTT	CASSDEGAITEAFF
NA	TRBD1	TRBV27	TRBJ1-2	TGTGCCAGCACAAGTTTACAGGGGGTCGGCTACACCTTC	CASTSLQGVGYTF
NA	NA	TRBV4-3	TRBJ1-1	TGCGCCAGCAGCAGGCAGCCAAACACTGAAGCTTTCTTT	CASSRQPNTEAFF
NA	NA	TRBV6-1	TRBJ2-5	TGTGCCAGCAGTGAAAGGCGGAACCAAGAGACCCAGTACTTC	CASSERRNQETQYF
NA	TRBD1	TRBV6-6	TRBJ2-3	TGTGCCAGCAGCGCCAGGGGACAGGGGCGGATAGATACGCAGTATTTT	CASSARGQGRIDTQYF
NA	NA	TRBV6-1	TRBJ2-1	TGTGCCAGCAGTGAAGGCGAAGTTTTCTATCTTGGGTCTTACAATGAGCAGTTCTTC	CASSEGEVFYLGSYNEQFF
NA	NA	TRBV21-1	TRBJ2-7	TGTGCCAGCAGCAAATCCGGGACTAGCGGGACTGGTGAGTACGAGCAGTACTTC	CASSKSGTSGTGEYEQYF
NA	NA	TRBV13	TRBJ2-1	TGTGCCAGCAGCTTCCGAAGGCCGTCGTCAGCGGGTCATAACAATGAGCAGTTCTTC	CASSFRRPSSAGHNNEQFF
NA	TRBD1	TRBV7-8	TRBJ1-2	TGTGCCAGCAGCTTAGCGCCTGGTCGTTGGACAGGGGCGAACTATGGCTACACCTTC	CASSLAPGRWTGANYGYTF
NA	TRBD2	TRBV7-2	TRBJ2-1	TGTGCCAGCAGATTTAGAATAGCGGGGGGCTACAATGAGCAGTTCTTC	CASRFRIAGGYNEQFF
NA	NA	TRBV7-9	TRBJ1-2	TGTGCCAGCAGCCCGCCCTCAGACGGACGCTATGGCTACACCTTC	CASSPPSDGRYGYTF
NA	NA	TRBV5-8	TRBJ1-5	TGTGCCACCAGGGCGTATAGCAATCAGCCCCAGCATTTT	CATRAYSNQPQHF
NA	NA	TRBV10-1	TRBJ2-3	TGCGCCAGCAGTGACCAGGGATTTGGCACAGATACGCAGTATTTT	CASSDQGFGTDTQYF
few	NA	TRBV4-1	TRBJ1-5	TGCGCCAGCAGCCTAGATGGTGGGGCCGCTATCAATCAGCCCCAGCATTTT	CASSLDGGAAINQPQHF
NA	NA	TRBV19	TRBJ2-2	TGTGCCACCCTCGGGCCATACTTCGGCGGGACCACCGGGGAGCTGTTTTTT	CATLGPYFGGTTGELFF
NA	NA	TRBV20-1	TRBJ2-7	TGCAGTGCTAGGCGCAGCTGGGAGCAGTACTTC	CSARRSWEQYF
NA	TRBD1	TRBV5-6	TRBJ1-2	TGTGCCAGCAGCCCAGGGACAGCCTATGGCTACACCTTC	CASSPGTAYGYTF
NA	TRBD1	TRBV5-1	TRBJ2-1	TGCGCCAGCAGTCCGGGACAGGTCTTAAGGGAGCAGTTCTTC	CASSPGQVLREQFF
NA	NA	TRBV10-3	TRBJ2-1	TGTGCCATCCAAGCCTCCGGACGAGGTTACAATGAGCAGTTCTTC	CAIQASGRGYNEQFF
once	NA	TRBV5-4	TRBJ1-2	TGTGCCAGCAGCTTTGCGGGGGCGGCGGCTAACTATGGCTACACCTTC	CASSFAGAAANYGYTF
NA	NA	TRBV19	TRBJ1-5	TGTGCCAGTAGTAGCCAGGTCAATCAGCCCCAGCATTTT	CASSSQVNQPQHF
few	TRBD2	TRBV30	TRBJ2-1	TGTGCCTGGAGTGGGGTAGTTCGGGAGGCACTATACAATGAGCAGTTCTTC	CAWSGVVREALYNEQFF